Each of the 30 T cell receptor beta chains below was sequenced from the same sample in a study of T cells in Graves' hyperthyroidism and ophthalmopathy. RNA transcripts provided the source from which TCR beta CDR3 regions were amplified. First-round RT-PCR targeting the TCR CDR3 was performed with the HTBI primer set. TCRdb re-called the multiplex PCR reads with MiXCR, one entry per CDR3 protein. Of 450,000 to 700,000 distinct CDR3 sequences in the sample, roughly 46% were seen once. Input material: peripheral blood or thyroid tissue (not recorded which). The source is an adult woman with Graves' disease, either hyperthyroidism or ophthalmopathy (not recorded which).

This clonotype was seen many times. The chain uses TRBV20-1 and TRBJ1-1; 7 bases agree with TRBD1. Per the germline V gene, CDR1 is DFQATT and CDR2 is SNEGSKA (reference sequence). Germline trimming cut 0 bases from V and 1 base from J; bases unmatched to any gene: 5. This CDR3 is built from 15 residues. This CDR3 reads CSARDLRTGNTEAFF. The CDR3 nucleotides read TGCAGTGCTAGAGATCTGAGGACAGGGAACACTGAAGCTTTCTTT.

Comments on this clonotype: Its ends do not fully match the called genes, so a read error is possible. The rearrangement joins TRBV9 to TRBJ2-6; a weak D match, TRBD2 (6 bases). The CDR3 is 15 amino acids. Germline V gives CDR1 SGDLS, CDR2 YYNGEE. CDR3: CASSVGGTGANVLTF. Here the CDR3 DNA reads TGTGCCAGCAGCGTAGGCGGGACTGGAGCCAACGTCCTGACTTTC.

The V gene is TRBV24-1, the J gene TRBJ2-7, with D uncertain. The CDR3 has 14 residues. CDR1 and CDR2 (germline): KGHDR, SFDVKD. Trimming cost V 1 base and J 4 bases, with 10 bases left between them. The CDR3 reads CATSDLVVGYEQYF. The DNA of the CDR3 is TGTGCCACCAGTGATTTAGTTGTGGGATACGAGCAGTACTTC.

With regard to this clonotype: The junction shows a germline mismatch at one end, possibly a read error. The CDR3 sequence: CSAVGDMGGFYQPQHF. The CDR3 region has the DNA TGCAGTGCCGTAGGTGATATGGGGGGATTCTATCAACCCCAGCATTTT. The chain uses TRBV20-1 and TRBJ1-5; tentatively, D is TRBD1 (5 bases). This CDR3 contains 16 residues. CDR1 DFQATT and CDR2 SNEGSKA come from the germline V gene (reference sequence).

The chain joins TRBV30 to TRBJ1-5; D is uncertain. This CDR3 is built from 13 residues. Germline loops: CDR1 GTSNPN, CDR2 SVGIG (reference sequence). V lost 0 bases to trimming and J lost 11 bases, with 14 bases between them. The CDR3 protein is CAWSVSAQETQHF. In DNA, the CDR3 is TGTGCCTGGAGTGTATCAGCTCAAGAGACCCAGCATTTT. The full variable domain, with the rest looked up from reference TRBV30 and TRBJ1-5, is SQTIHQWPATLVQPVGSPLSLECTVEGTSNPNLYWYRQAAGRGLQLLFYSVGIGQISSEVPQNLSASRPQDRQFILSSKKLLLSDSGFYLCAWSVSAQETQHFGDGTRLSIL.

This CDR3 is CASKEQGLNTGELFF. Here the CDR3 DNA reads TGTGCCAGCAAGGAACAGGGGCTAAACACCGGGGAGCTGTTTTTT. This chain uses TRBV2 with TRBJ2-2, with TRBD1 matching over 7 bases. Germline loops: CDR1 SNHLY, CDR2 FYNNEI. The CDR3 extends over 15 amino acids. V lost 7 bases, J lost 2 bases, and 7 bases stayed unmatched.

In regard to this clonotype: Mismatch with germline at one junction end may stem from a read error. The chain uses TRBV7-7 and TRBJ2-5; TRBD2 agrees at 11 bases. This CDR3 comprises 15 residues. Per germline, CDR1 SSHAT and CDR2 FNYEAQ (reference sequence). CDR3 DNA sequence: TGTGCTAGCAGCGCACTAGCGGGAGAACAAGAGACCCAGTACTTC. This encodes CASSALAGEQETQYF.

This clonotype occurred many times. This may arise from a read error, as a much more abundant clone is one base away. The conserved closing phenylalanine or tryptophan is absent in this CDR3, likely reflecting a read error. The genes are TRBV19 and TRBJ1-1; D gene unclear. In germline, CDR1 is LNHDA, CDR2 SQIVND (reference sequence). V was shortened by 8 bases and J by 11 bases, with 12 bases between the two germline ends. This CDR3 region has 10 residues. The CDR3 here is CASYSQVAFL. In nucleotides, the CDR3 is TGTGCCAGTTACTCCCAGGTGGCTTTCCTT.

The CDR3 coding sequence is TGTGCCAGCAGCAAAGGGGGGAGCAGCTATGGCTACACCTTC. This gives the protein CASSKGGSSYGYTF. This chain connects TRBV7-2 to TRBJ1-2, with a possible D match to TRBD1 (6 bases). V lost 5 bases and J 4 bases, leaving 14 bases between the germline ends. Looked up from germline, CDR1 is SGHTA and CDR2 is FQGNSA. The CDR3 has 14 amino acids.

This clonotype came up many times. The CDR3 spells CSARNARGFANTGELFF. The DNA of the CDR3 is TGCAGTGCTAGAAATGCTCGGGGATTCGCGAACACCGGGGAGCTGTTTTTT. The chain joins TRBV20-1 to TRBJ2-2; tentatively, D is TRBD2 (5 bases). The CDR3 is made up of 17 amino acids. In germline, CDR1 is DFQATT, CDR2 SNEGSKA (reference sequence). Trimming shortened V by 2 bases and J by 0 bases, and 16 bases separated the two germline ends.

This sequence joins TRBV7-2 and TRBJ1-6; perhaps TRBD1 as D (6 bases). Trimming stripped 2 bases from V and 10 bases from J, with 9 bases between. The germline V gene encodes CDR1 SGHTA and CDR2 FQGNSA. The CDR3 spans 13 residues. The CDR3 loop reads CASSLTTGSPLHF. CDR3 nucleotides: TGTGCCAGCAGCTTAACAACAGGGTCACCCCTCCACTTT.

This sequence joins TRBV5-5 and TRBJ1-1, with 10 bases identical to TRBD1. V shed 0 bases and J 12 bases; nucleotides not matched to a gene: 5. CDR3 length: 13 residues. CDR1 is SGHKS, CDR2 YYEKEE, per germline (reference sequence). CDR3 amino acids: CASSLGGQGLPFF. The CDR3 coding sequence is TGTGCCAGCAGCTTGGGGGGACAGGGGTTACCTTTCTTT.

The chain is built from TRBV29-1 and TRBJ2-5; D is undetermined. Germline V gene lookup returns CDR1 SQVTM and CDR2 ANQGSEA. V was shortened by 7 bases and J by 1 base, with 7 bases between the two germline ends. CDR3 length: 11 amino acids. The CDR3 DNA follows: TGCAGCGCAACCGGCCAAGAGACCCAGTACTTC. It encodes CSATGQETQYF.

This clonotype was found many times. The rearrangement uses TRBV7-9 and TRBJ1-1; 7 nucleotides agree with TRBD1. The CDR3 has 15 amino acids. After removal of 4 bases from V and 0 bases from J, the junction contained 5 bases not matched to a gene. The germline V gene has CDR1 SEHNR and CDR2 FQNEAQ (reference sequence). CDR3 loop: CASSSQTGMNTEAFF. Written as DNA, the CDR3 is TGTGCCAGCAGCTCCCAGACAGGGATGAACACTGAAGCTTTCTTT.

This clonotype was detected many times. The rearrangement links TRBV14 to TRBJ1-3; no reliable D call. Germline V lookup: CDR1 SGHDN, CDR2 FVKESK. The ends were cut back, 1 base at V and 3 bases at J, with 13 bases in the middle. CDR3 length: 16 residues. The CDR3 is CASSQVIQAYGNTIYF. For the CDR3, the DNA is TGTGCCAGCAGCCAAGTTATCCAGGCTTATGGAAACACCATATATTTT.

The rearrangement joins TRBV7-9 to TRBJ2-5, with TRBD2 identical over 11 bases. V gave up 5 bases and J gave up 2 bases; unmatched junction bases: 4. The germline V gene has CDR1 SEHNR and CDR2 FQNEAQ (reference sequence). The CDR3 covers 15 residues. The CDR3 here is CASSQIAGGQETQYF. Here the CDR3 DNA reads TGTGCCAGCAGCCAGATAGCGGGAGGGCAAGAGACCCAGTACTTC.

Details on this clonotype: The CDR3 does not close with the conserved phenylalanine or tryptophan, likely indicating a read error. The chain combines TRBV2 with TRBJ1-2, with 9 bases lining up with TRBD1. Germline V lookup: CDR1 SNHLY, CDR2 FYNNEI. There are 13 residues in the CDR3. V trimming: 7 bases; J trimming: 6 bases; junction bases outside the gene matches: 6. The CDR3 spells CASNRGQGNGYTL. The CDR3, as DNA: TGTGCCAGCAACCGAGGACAGGGGAATGGCTACACCCTC.

This clonotype was counted at least ten times. This CDR3 reads CASSLVGGPSYEQYF. The CDR3 DNA is TGTGCCAGCAGCTTGGTCGGCGGCCCATCCTACGAGCAGTACTTC. The chain uses TRBV5-6 and TRBJ2-7; no definite D call. This CDR3 has 15 amino acids. Germline V gives CDR1 SGHDT, CDR2 YYEEEE. V was shortened by 0 bases and J by 1 base, with 11 bases between the two germline ends.

The chain recombines TRBV2 with TRBJ1-1; D unresolved. Trimming stripped 5 bases from V and 0 bases from J, with 19 bases between. The CDR3 is 17 residues long. Germline V gene lookup returns CDR1 SNHLY and CDR2 FYNNEI. The CDR3 bases are TGTGCCAGCAGTTACTCCCGCAACGGGGAGGTGAACACTGAAGCTTTCTTT. Its protein product is CASSYSRNGEVNTEAFF.

This clonotype was counted between two and nine times. Mismatch with germline at one junction end may stem from a read error. The chain is built from TRBV3-1 and TRBJ2-7, with 8 bases identical to TRBD1. Germline V gene data show CDR1 as LGHDT and CDR2 as YNNKEL (reference sequence). The CDR3 runs to 14 residues. The CDR3 DNA reads TGTGCCAGCAGGCAAGTCCAGGGGGCGAGCGAGCAGTACTTC. Protein: CASRQVQGASEQYF.

This clonotype came up many times. The rearrangement links TRBV7-9 to TRBJ1-5, with D uncertain. This CDR3 has 14 amino acids. The germline gives CDR1 SEHNR, CDR2 FQNEAQ (reference sequence). V lost 1 base to trimming and J lost 4 bases, with 8 bases between them. For the CDR3, the DNA is TGTGCCAGCAGCTTAGACGGACTGAATCAGCCCCAGCATTTT. Translated, it gives CASSLDGLNQPQHF.

The V gene is TRBV5-1, the J gene TRBJ2-7; D possibly uses TRBD1 or TRBD2 (5 bases each). V was cut by 5 bases and J by 4 bases, with 16 bases left in between. The CDR3 length is 14 residues. Per germline, CDR1 SGHRS and CDR2 YFSETQ. CDR3: CASSRDGGGYEQYF. The CDR3 coding sequence is TGCGCCAGCAGTAGGGACGGCGGAGGATACGAGCAGTACTTC.

This clonotype was seen a handful of times. The DNA of the CDR3 is TGCGCCAGCAGGGGCAGGCCGAACACTGAAGCTTTCTTT. This sequence encodes CASRGRPNTEAFF. This chain uses TRBV5-1 with TRBJ1-1, with D hard to call. V was cut by 5 bases and J by 1 base, with 9 bases left in between. The CDR3 covers 13 residues. Germline lookup yields CDR1 SGHRS and CDR2 YFSETQ. The variable domain in full, completed from reference TRBV5-1 and TRBJ1-1, reads KAGVTQTPRYLIKTRGQQVTLSCSPISGHRSVSWYQQTPGQGLQFLFEYFSETQRNKGNFPGRFSGRQFSNSRSEMNVSTLELGDSALYLCASRGRPNTEAFFGQGTRLTVV.

To note about this clonotype: A much larger clone differs by one base, so this may be a read error. The gene calls are TRBV7-2 and TRBJ1-2, with D unresolved. CDR1 and CDR2 (germline): SGHTA, FQGNSA. The CDR3 has 11 residues. The ends were cut back, 5 bases at V and 10 bases at J, with 11 bases in the middle. As DNA, the CDR3 is TGTGCCAGCAGCCCCCCCAGTGACTACACCTTC. It translates to CASSPPSDYTF. Using reference TRBV7-2 and TRBJ1-2 for the parts outside the CDR3, the full variable domain is GAGVSQSPSNKVTEKGKDVELRCDPISGHTALYWYRQSLGQGLEFLIYFQGNSAPDKSGLPSDRFSAERTGGSVSTLTIQRTQQEDSAVYLCASSPPSDYTFGSGTRLTVV.

The gene calls are TRBV10-3 and TRBJ2-2; perhaps TRBD1 as D (6 bases). Germline CDR1 ENHRY, CDR2 SYGVKD. V lost 7 bases and J lost 0, with 12 bases in between. This CDR3 is 15 amino acids long. The CDR3 here is CAINRDTSNTGELFF. The CDR3 DNA reads as TGTGCCATCAACCGGGACACCTCGAACACCGGGGAGCTGTTTTTT.

This chain links TRBV10-2 with TRBJ2-5; TRBD2 agrees at 14 bases. The V and J ends lost 5 bases and 4 bases, in that order; junction bases with no gene match: 3. Germline V gene data show CDR1 as WSHSY and CDR2 as SAAADI. This CDR3 spans 15 amino acids. The CDR3 loop reads CASSTGTSGRETQYF. The CDR3 coding sequence is TGCGCCAGCAGTACCGGGACTAGCGGGAGAGAGACCCAGTACTTC.

The chain combines TRBV7-9 with TRBJ2-5; TRBD2 agrees at 13 bases. The germline CDR1 and CDR2 sequences are SEHNR and FQNEAQ (reference sequence). This CDR3 is 16 amino acids long. Trimming cost V 5 bases and J 5 bases; bases outside gene matches: 8. CDR3 sequence: CASSAQLAGGLETQYF. The CDR3 DNA reads TGTGCCAGCAGCGCACAACTAGCGGGAGGGCTGGAGACCCAGTACTTC.

The J gene is TRBJ2-1, the V gene TRBV12-3 or TRBV12-4; 8 bases are shared with TRBD2. The CDR3 has 11 residues. V dropped 8 bases and J dropped 13; count of bases not matched to a gene: 7. The DNA of the CDR3 is TGTGCCAGCGGGGACGGGAGGGCCCAGTTCTTC. Protein product: CASGDGRAQFF.

About this clonotype: Germline and junction disagree at one end, which may indicate a read error. This chain connects TRBV27 to TRBJ2-7; TRBD1 matches at 9 bases. Germline V lookup: CDR1 MNHEY, CDR2 SMNVEV (reference sequence). CDR3 length equals 16 residues. CDR3 sequence (DNA): TGTGCCAGGAGTTTATTCCCGGGACAGGGCGTAGGGGAGCAGTACTTC. Protein sequence: CARSLFPGQGVGEQYF.

This clonotype came up many times. The chain couples TRBV7-8 to TRBJ2-7; possibly TRBD1 for D (6 bases). Trimming took off 6 bases at V and 2 bases at J, with 14 bases between the two ends. In germline, CDR1 is SGHVS, CDR2 FQNEAQ. The CDR3 consists of 14 residues. Here the CDR3 DNA reads TGTGCCAGCAGTATAGGGGGTGGCACCTACGAGCAGTACTTC. Translation: CASSIGGGTYEQYF. Full variable domain (outside the CDR3, taken from reference TRBV7-8 and TRBJ2-7): GAGVSQSPRYKVAKRGQDVALRCDPISGHVSLFWYQQALGQGPEFLTYFQNEAQLDKSGLPSDRFFAERPEGSVSTLKIQRTQQEDSAVYLCASSIGGGTYEQYFGPGTRLTVT.